A single sample gave rise to the 17 T cell receptor beta chains below, sequenced in a study of beta chain features in type 1 diabetes. Since all of the isolated RNA was reverse transcribed, expressed TCRB transcripts were what got sequenced. Assay: immunoSEQ multiplex PCR; the TCRdb copy retains only in-frame clones and omits some. There are 680,000 or so clones in the sample; 15% to 19% occur only once, and about 0.086% lies in the top ten. Sequenced material: naive CD4+ T cells from blood. These receptor sequences come from a man between 18 and 35 years old in good health.

This clone was detected only a few times. This rearrangement joins TRBV10-3 to TRBJ1-5, with D perhaps TRBD1 (6 bases). Trimming took off 11 bases at V and 3 bases at J, with 14 bases between the two ends. The CDR3 loop spans 13 amino acids. Germline lookup yields CDR1 ENHRY and CDR2 SYGVKD. CDR3 in DNA: TGTGCCCACAGGGCGACTACCAATCAGCCCCAGCATTTT. Amino acid sequence: CAHRATTNQPQHF.

The gene calls are TRBV5-1 and TRBJ2-7; 8 bases match TRBD2. The CDR3 is 16 amino acids. V was clipped by 4 bases and J by 0 bases; unmatched bases: 9. Germline V gene lookup returns CDR1 SGHRS and CDR2 YFSETQ. CDR3 sequence reads: CASSIRPSGSSYEQYF. The CDR3 DNA reads TGCGCCAGCAGCATACGCCCCAGCGGGAGCTCCTACGAGCAGTACTTC.

This clone was detected a few times. The chain recombines TRBV7-9 with TRBJ1-2, with D unresolved. CDR3 size: 15 residues. CDR1 SEHNR and CDR2 FQNEAQ come from the germline V gene (reference sequence). V gave up 3 bases and J gave up 0 bases, with 11 bases separating them. CDR3 amino acids: CASSFLGRANYGYTF. CDR3 bases: TGTGCCAGCAGCTTCTTGGGCCGAGCTAACTATGGCTACACCTTC.

About this clone: The sample contains more than one DNA sequence encoding this CDR3. V gene TRBV18 combines with J gene TRBJ2-3, with 14 bases lining up with TRBD2. CDR3 length: 17 residues. The germline V gene encodes CDR1 KGHSH and CDR2 LQKENI. Trimming removed 3 bases from V and 3 bases from J; junction bases left unmatched: 5. In DNA form, the CDR3 reads TGTGCCAGCTCACCCGGGACTAGCGGGAGCGGGACAGATACGCAGTATTTT. This sequence encodes CASSPGTSGSGTDTQYF.

The sample holds a few counts of this clone. V gene TRBV7-2 combines with J gene TRBJ2-7; D possibly corresponds to TRBD1 (5 bases). Germline lookup yields CDR1 SGHTA and CDR2 FQGNSA. This CDR3 comprises 16 residues. The germline V and J ends were trimmed by 1 base and 4 bases, with 17 bases remaining between them. CDR3 sequence: CASSLDLSTAKYEQYF. CDR3 DNA sequence: TGTGCCAGCAGCTTAGATCTCTCGACAGCCAAATACGAGCAGTACTTC. Filled out from reference TRBV7-2 and TRBJ2-7, the complete variable domain reads GAGVSQSPSNKVTEKGKDVELRCDPISGHTALYWYRQSLGQGLEFLIYFQGNSAPDKSGLPSDRFSAERTGGSVSTLTIQRTQQEDSAVYLCASSLDLSTAKYEQYFGPGTRLTVT.

The table lists this clone with a few counts. The chain is built from TRBV11-2 and TRBJ1-2; 7 nucleotides agree with TRBD1. With 6 bases clipped from V and 8 bases from J, the junction kept 9 bases outside the gene matches. The CDR3 spans 13 residues. Germline CDR1 and CDR2: SGHAT and FQNNGV. CDR3 in DNA: TGTGCCAGCAGAGTTGACAGGGTTGGCGGCTACACCTTC. Protein: CASRVDRVGGYTF.

A single count supports this clone. The V gene is TRBV6-5, the J gene TRBJ2-7; no clear D gene. The CDR3 contains 12 residues. Germline CDR1 reads MNHEY; CDR2 reads SVGAGI. V shed 1 base and J shed 2 bases, with 3 bases lying between them. The CDR3 loop is CASSYWTYEQYF. CDR3 DNA: TGTGCCAGCAGTTACTGGACCTACGAGCAGTACTTC.

The chain carries TRBV7-9 and TRBJ1-1, with TRBD1 matching 9 bases. CDR1 is SEHNR and CDR2 is FQNEAQ in the germline V gene (reference sequence). This CDR3 contains 15 residues. The V and J ends lost 3 bases and 4 bases, in that order; junction bases with no gene match: 6. The CDR3 region is CASSFQQGAITEAFF. Here the CDR3 DNA reads TGTGCCAGCAGCTTCCAACAGGGGGCCATCACTGAAGCTTTCTTT. Full variable domain (outside the CDR3, taken from reference TRBV7-9 and TRBJ1-1): DTGVSQNPRHKITKRGQNVTFRCDPISEHNRLYWYRQTLGQGPEFLTYFQNEAQLEKSRLLSDRFSAERPKGSFSTLEIQRTEQGDSAMYLCASSFQQGAITEAFFGQGTRLTVV.

This clone was detected a few times. This chain connects TRBV18 to TRBJ2-5; D is perhaps TRBD2 (5 bases). The CDR3 length is 12 residues. Trimming pared 10 bases from V and 1 base from J, leaving 10 bases between. Germline V CDR1 and CDR2: KGHSH, LQKENI. The CDR3 sequence is CATRDRQETQYF. The CDR3 coding sequence is TGTGCCACCCGGGATCGCCAAGAGACCCAGTACTTC.

This chain links TRBV5-4 with TRBJ1-1, with TRBD1 matching over 8 bases. The CDR3 loop spans 16 amino acids. The ends lost 3 bases at V and 1 base at J; junction bases unmatched: 8. The germline CDR1 and CDR2 sequences are SGHNT and YYREEE (reference sequence). CDR3 amino acids: CASSSFRGLKNTEAFF. The CDR3 region has the DNA TGTGCCAGCAGCTCATTCAGGGGGCTGAAGAACACTGAAGCTTTCTTT.

This chain uses TRBV28 with TRBJ1-1; no clear D. Germline V gene sequence: CDR1 MDHEN, CDR2 SYDVKM. This CDR3 spans 12 amino acids. V was shortened by 7 bases and J by 4 bases, with 10 bases between the two germline ends. This CDR3 reads CASTRAPTEAFF. Here the CDR3 DNA reads TGTGCCAGCACTCGGGCACCCACTGAAGCTTTCTTT.

The chain uses TRBV27 and TRBJ1-5; D unclear. CDR1 is MNHEY, CDR2 SMNVEV, per germline (reference sequence). This CDR3 has 15 amino acids. The V end was cut by 2 bases, the J end by 2 bases, with 10 bases between. The CDR3 here is CASSLGPFGNQPQHF. CDR3 DNA sequence: TGTGCCAGCAGTTTAGGCCCGTTTGGCAATCAGCCCCAGCATTTT.

This rearrangement joins TRBV6-1 to TRBJ2-7; 7 bases line up with TRBD1. CDR3 length equals 13 residues. The V gene's germline CDR1 is MNHNS and CDR2 SASEGT. The junction had 4 bases not matched to a gene; V was cut back by 4 bases and J by 4 bases. The CDR3 loop reads CASSVDREYEQYF. In DNA form, the CDR3 reads TGTGCCAGCAGTGTCGACAGGGAGTACGAGCAGTACTTC.

The rearrangement joins TRBV4-2 to TRBJ1-1; possible D gene TRBD1, 5 bases. Germline CDR1 reads LGHNA; CDR2 reads YNFKEQ. The CDR3 is 14 residues long. V was clipped by 1 base and J by 1 base, with 7 bases between them. The CDR3 sequence is CASSQVGRNTEAFF. CDR3 bases: TGTGCCAGCAGCCAAGTGGGGCGGAACACTGAAGCTTTCTTT.

This clone came up a few times. V is TRBV6-1 and J is TRBJ2-7; D remains ambiguous. The CDR3 is made up of 13 amino acids. From germline, CDR1 is MNHNS and CDR2 SASEGT. Trimming stripped 6 bases from V and 6 bases from J, with 15 bases between. The CDR3 spells CASSGPPRPEQYF. The CDR3 nucleotides read TGTGCCAGCAGCGGCCCCCCAAGACCCGAGCAGTACTTC.

This clone was counted between two and nine times. This chain links TRBV29-1 with TRBJ2-3; D might be TRBD1 (6 bases). The CDR3 covers 13 residues. The germline CDR1 and CDR2 sequences are SQVTM and ANQGSEA. V was cut by 8 bases and J by 2 bases, with 14 bases left in between. The CDR3 region has the DNA TGCAGCACCCGACAGGACCACACAGATACGCAGTATTTT. Translating it yields CSTRQDHTDTQYF.

This clone was observed a few times. The chain carries TRBV4-3 and TRBJ1-3, with D unresolved. CDR1 and CDR2 from the germline V gene are LGHNA and YSLEER. V gave up 1 base and J gave up 0 bases, with 7 bases separating them. The CDR3 loop spans 15 amino acids. CDR3 sequence: CASSQGHSSGNTIYF. In DNA form, the CDR3 reads TGCGCCAGCAGCCAAGGACACAGCTCTGGAAACACCATATATTTT.